The present entry profiles one TCR beta chain with its context. Its antigen is unknown. Each donor's status was that of a healthy bone marrow donor. The PCR had 60 Vbeta and 13 Jbeta primers. Sequencing was performed with immunoSEQ multiplex PCR; in TCRdb, only in-frame clones are kept and a portion is missing. Recorded for this sample: some 110,000 clones. The record originates from a study of cytomegalovirus exposure and HLA in healthy donors. Study at large: T cells numbering around 200 million yielded 95 million to 140 million unique TCR beta sequences in an earlier analysis. Most donors, 70% to 85% of over 300 genotyped, fell in the Caucasian-associated ancestry cluster.

The CDR3 is 14 residues long. The J segment lost 4 bases and the V segment lost 4 bases, leaving 6 bases of the junction unmatched. CDR1 is SNHLY, CDR2 FYNNEI, per germline. Study-level findings and limits: Sequencing likely produced, as an artifact, a cluster of highly shared sequence variants.

This TCR was recovered from a man aged 35-49 years in good health and CMV-seropositive. V gene TRBV2 combines with J gene TRBJ2-5; TRBD2 matches at 7 bases. The specimen sequenced was PBMCs. CDR3 in amino acids: CASSGGGRGETQYF. DNA of the CDR3: TGTGCCAGCAGTGGAGGTGGGAGGGGAGAGACCCAGTACTTC.